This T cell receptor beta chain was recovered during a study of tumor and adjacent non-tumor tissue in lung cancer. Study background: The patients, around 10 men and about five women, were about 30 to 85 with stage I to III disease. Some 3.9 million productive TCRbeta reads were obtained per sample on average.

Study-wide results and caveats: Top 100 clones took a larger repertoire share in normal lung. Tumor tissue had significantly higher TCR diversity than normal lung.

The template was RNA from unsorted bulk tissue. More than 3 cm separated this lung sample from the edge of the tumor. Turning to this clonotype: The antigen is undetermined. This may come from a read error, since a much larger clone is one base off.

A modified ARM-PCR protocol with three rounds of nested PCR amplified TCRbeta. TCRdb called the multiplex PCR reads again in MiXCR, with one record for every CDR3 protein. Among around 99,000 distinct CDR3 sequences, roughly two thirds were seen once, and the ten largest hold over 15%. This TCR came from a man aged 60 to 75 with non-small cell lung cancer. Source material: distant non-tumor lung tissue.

The DNA for the CDR3 is TGCAGTGCTAGAGATTGGGGGAAGCAAGAGACCCAGTACTTC. Translated: CSARDWGKQETQYF. The V call is TRBV20-1, the J call TRBJ2-5; D possibly uses TRBD1 or TRBD2 (5 bases each). This CDR3 has 14 amino acids. Trimming pared 0 bases from V and 2 bases from J, leaving 10 bases between. Germline CDR1 and CDR2: DFQATT and SNEGSKA (reference sequence).